This T cell receptor (beta chain) appears in the sequencing data of a study of T cells after somatic rescue of genetic block. Libraries were prepared by immunoSEQ multiplex PCR; TCRdb keeps only in-frame clonotypes and omits some of them. This sample has tens of thousands of clones, with less than 95% found just once. The V end was cut by 0 bases, the J end by 0 bases, with 11 bases between. The CDR3 spans 16 residues. Germline V CDR1 and CDR2: MNHEY, SVGAGI. The genes are TRBV6-5 and TRBJ1-1; weak D call: TRBD1 (5 bases). The TCR comes from a man aged 35 to 55. The sample taken for sequencing was peripheral blood mononuclear cells (PBMCs). The CDR3 DNA reads as TGTGCCAGCAGTTACTCCTCGGGGCTCATGAACACTGAAGCTTTCTTT. Amino acid sequence: CASSYSSGLMNTEAFF.